The entry below gives a single T cell receptor beta chain sequence along with its context. The antigen this receptor binds is unknown. No base quality information exists; no much larger clone differs at one position. The data originate from a study of cytomegalovirus exposure and HLA in healthy donors (dated by TCRdb to the late 2010s). About the investigation overall: The approximately 710 repertoires of the first cohort and the roughly 120 validation repertoires were produced on the same platform, according to a later analysis. The aim of the study was to test whether cataloging public T cell receptors could identify signatures of past pathogen exposure. Along with the roughly 700-subject first cohort, a separate validation cohort of over a hundred different subjects was used. High-throughput TCR immunosequencing, statistical association of individual TCRs with disease status, and machine learning were combined to predict cytomegalovirus infection status. Broad study findings and their caveats: Cytomegalovirus status was reported to be diagnosed by the classifier with high specificity and sensitivity in both the original and validation cohorts. The validation cohort had no HLA typing available for a later analysis, so co-occurrence within that cohort was assessed over all 120 or so repertoires. Three of the identified cytomegalovirus-associated TCR beta chains were confirmed in vitro to be specific for cytomegalovirus antigens. The study listed 150 to 200 TCR beta chains as associated with cytomegalovirus. Of the cluster scores, around 95% were above 0 in a later analysis, which found that TCRs clustered in the first cohort also tended to co-occur in the 95 to 150 validation repertoires. The authors suggested that the approach could potentially be generalized to other disease states and immunological phenotypes. While some public TCRs were present in many individuals, most TCR sequences turned up only very rarely across donors.

From a lookup of the germline V gene, CDR1 and CDR2 are SGHRS and YFSETQ. V drops 2 bases and J drops 3 bases, leaving 2 bases in between. The CDR3, from cysteine to phenylalanine, totals 12 residues. Only CDR3 DNA remains: 36 bases, in frame from the first base. Libraries were prepared through the immunoSEQ multiplex PCR assay. In the original analysis: A statistical classification framework was developed to diagnose cytomegalovirus status using the catalog of TCR beta chain sequences. TCRdb holds this immuneACCESS table with in-frame rearrangements only. Some clones are missing; in checked studies, unresolved V genes explain under half, and the rest has no known cause. The V and J calls and clone size come from that table; D and trimming were worked out from the DNA. The sample table shows about 260,000 clones, and roughly 87% are seen once. Roughly 3% of the sample is in the top ten clones. Separate from the roughly 650-subject first cohort, the validation cohort of 90 to 150 subjects was the group to which the donors belonged.

The clonotype comes from a woman in her 30s in good health and CMV-seronegative. The chain couples TRBV5-1 to TRBJ2-2; the D gene lacks a confident call. What was sequenced was PBMCs. The DNA sequence is as follows: TGCGCCAGCAGCTTTGACACCGGGGAGCTGTTTTTT. This codes for CASSFDTGELFF.